This is a list of T cell receptor beta chains from one sample in a study of blood T cell repertoires in COVID-19. Clones were read by immunoSEQ multiplex PCR, and TCRdb kept only the in-frame ones, dropping some. The table lists tens of thousands of clones, 91% of them singletons. The sequenced material came from peripheral blood. The receptors were sampled from a woman aged 45 to 65 in a cohort sampled during active COVID-19. Each CDR3 is given with its conserved first and last residue. D genes are given only for firm matches. Expanded clones get a size class; other rows say once, few or many, or leave the size out.

j_call	clone_size	v_call	d_call	cdr3_nt	cdr3_aa
TRBJ2-5	.	TRBV5-4	.	TGTGCCAGCAGCTTGGTCGGTAAACAAGAGACCCAGTACTTC	CASSLVGKQETQYF
TRBJ1-1	.	TRBV7-8	.	TGTGCCAGCAGCCCGCGAGGGAGATCGAACACTGAAGCTTTCTTT	CASSPRGRSNTEAFF
TRBJ2-1	.	TRBV10-3	TRBD1	TGTGCCATTTCTAGTACCGGGACAGGGGACCGCAATGAGCAGTTCTTC	CAISSTGTGDRNEQFF
TRBJ2-7	.	TRBV6-5	TRBD1	TGTGCCAGCAGGCCCGGACAGGCGTCCTACGAGCAGTACTTC	CASRPGQASYEQYF
TRBJ2-1	.	TRBV10-3	TRBD2	TGTGCCATCCGAGGGACTAGCGGAGACAATGAGCAGTTCTTC	CAIRGTSGDNEQFF
TRBJ2-1	.	TRBV21-1	.	TGTGCCAGCAGCAAAGAGGGACAGGACTCCCTCGGTGAGCAGTTCTTC	CASSKEGQDSLGEQFF
TRBJ1-2	.	TRBV3-1/TRBV3-2	.	TGTGCCAGCAGCCAAGAAAGTGCGGTTAACTATGGCTACACCTTC	CASSQESAVNYGYTF
TRBJ1-2	.	TRBV5-6	.	TGTGCCAGCAGCTTCACCAGGGTGGGTGGCTACACCTTC	CASSFTRVGGYTF
TRBJ2-7	.	TRBV2	TRBD1	TGTGCCAGCGCCGTCGGACAGGGAGGATACGAGCAGTACTTC	CASAVGQGGYEQYF
TRBJ2-3	.	TRBV18	TRBD1	TGTGCCAGCTCACCTTATGGACAGGCCACAGATACGCAGTATTTT	CASSPYGQATDTQYF
TRBJ1-2	once	TRBV7-2	TRBD1	TGTGCCAGCAGCTTAGTACTGCAGGGGGCGGGTTATGGCTACACCTTC	CASSLVLQGAGYGYTF
TRBJ2-7	.	TRBV12-2	.	TGTGCAAGTCGATCCCCCGTCCCCTACGAGCAGTACTTC	CASRSPVPYEQYF
TRBJ2-7	.	TRBV5-1	.	TGCGCCAGCAGCTCCGGGCTAGCGCCTTACGAGCAGTACTTC	CASSSGLAPYEQYF
TRBJ1-2	once	TRBV7-2	.	TGTGCCAGCAGCCCTTTAATGAATAGGAGGTACTATGGCTACACCTTC	CASSPLMNRRYYGYTF
TRBJ1-2	.	TRBV5-4	TRBD1	TGTGCCAGCAGAAAAGGCAGACAGGGGGCTGACTATGGCTACACCTTC	CASRKGRQGADYGYTF
TRBJ1-3	.	TRBV2	.	TGTGCCAGCAGTGTTAGGGGGTTCTCTGGAAACACCATATATTTT	CASSVRGFSGNTIYF
TRBJ1-2	.	TRBV11-3	.	TGTGCCAGCAGCTGCGGGGGGGGGCAGCATGGCTACACCTTC	CASSCGGGQHGYTF
TRBJ2-1	.	TRBV3-1/TRBV3-2	TRBD1	TGTGCCAGCAGCCTAGGACCGGGACAGGGGGATGAGCAGTTCTTC	CASSLGPGQGDEQFF
TRBJ2-4	.	TRBV28	TRBD1	TGTGCCAGCAGTGGGACAGGGGGTGTAAACATTCAGTACTTC	CASSGTGGVNIQYF
TRBJ1-2	.	TRBV12-3/TRBV12-4	.	TGTGCCAGCAGCAAGACAGCTTATGGCTACACCTTC	CASSKTAYGYTF
TRBJ1-4	.	TRBV10-2	TRBD1	TGCGCCAGCAGTCCGGACAGGGATAGAGAAAAACTGTTTTTT	CASSPDRDREKLFF
TRBJ2-7	.	TRBV20-1	TRBD2	TGCAGTGTTAGTACTAGCGGGAGACACCACTCCTACGAGCAGTACTTC	CSVSTSGRHHSYEQYF
TRBJ2-5	.	TRBV3-1/TRBV3-2	TRBD1	TGTGCCAGCAGACGAGACAGGGGGCATCGGGAGACCCAGTACTTC	CASRRDRGHRETQYF
TRBJ2-7	.	TRBV3-1/TRBV3-2	TRBD2	TGTGCCAGCAGCCAAGATCCAGCGGGACTGTACGAGCAGTACTTC	CASSQDPAGLYEQYF
TRBJ2-1	once	TRBV7-2	.	TGTGCCAGCAGACGAGGTCCAGATCTCCACAATGAGCAGTTCTTC	CASRRGPDLHNEQFF
TRBJ2-7	.	TRBV18	TRBD2	TGTGCCAGCTCACCACAGGCTAGCGGGGGATCCTACGAGCAGTACTTC	CASSPQASGGSYEQYF
TRBJ2-3	.	TRBV7-9	.	TGTGCCAGCAGCTTAGTCCGGGGGAGCACAGATACGCAGTATTTT	CASSLVRGSTDTQYF
TRBJ2-3	.	TRBV6-5	TRBD2	TGTGCCAGCGGGAGGGTGGGAGGAAGCACAGATACGCAGTATTTT	CASGRVGGSTDTQYF
TRBJ1-1	.	TRBV2	.	TGTGCCAGCGGGTCACAGGGCTACACTGAAGCTTTCTTT	CASGSQGYTEAFF
TRBJ2-7	few	TRBV4-2	.	TGTGCCAGCAGCCTGGACTCTTTGAACTACGAGCAGTACTTC	CASSLDSLNYEQYF
TRBJ2-5	.	TRBV29-1	.	TGCAGCGTTGAGATCTACGAGACCCAGTACTTC	CSVEIYETQYF
TRBJ2-7	.	TRBV5-6	TRBD1	TGTGCCAGCCATAGAGGCAGGGGGTACGAGCAGTACTTC	CASHRGRGYEQYF
TRBJ2-7	once	TRBV5-6	TRBD1	TGTGCCAGCAGCATCCTCAGGGACAGCTCCTACGAGCAGTACTTC	CASSILRDSSYEQYF
TRBJ2-5	.	TRBV12-3/TRBV12-4	.	TGTGCCAGCAGTTGGGGGCCAGAGACCCAGTACTTC	CASSWGPETQYF
TRBJ2-7	.	TRBV19	TRBD2	TGTGCCAGTAGTGTAGCGGGAGGATACGAGCAGTACTTC	CASSVAGGYEQYF
TRBJ1-1	.	TRBV11-3	.	TGTGCCAGCAGCTTTACATTCGTTAACACTGAAGCTTTCTTT	CASSFTFVNTEAFF
TRBJ1-4	.	TRBV11-3	TRBD1	TGTGCCAGCAGCTCTGGGACAGGGGGGGGCGAAAAACTGTTTTTT	CASSSGTGGGEKLFF
TRBJ2-3	.	TRBV6-5	TRBD1	TGTGCCAGCAGTTGGACAGGGACTGGAACAGATACGCAGTATTTT	CASSWTGTGTDTQYF
TRBJ2-1	.	TRBV9	TRBD1	TGTGCCAGCAGCGTCGATCCCGGGACAGGGGATAATGAGCAGTTCTTC	CASSVDPGTGDNEQFF
TRBJ1-2	.	TRBV6-5	TRBD1	TGTGCCAGCACCACGGACAGGGGAAGGAATGGCTACACCTTC	CASTTDRGRNGYTF
TRBJ2-7	.	TRBV6-5	TRBD1	TGTGCCAGCAGTCCGACAGGGGCCCTGCAGCAGTACTTC	CASSPTGALQQYF
TRBJ1-3	.	TRBV19	TRBD1	TGTGCCAGTAGTCAACAGGGGGACAGGATCTCTGGAAACACCATATATTTT	CASSQQGDRISGNTIYF
TRBJ2-4	.	TRBV9	TRBD2	TGTGCCAGCAGCGTAGGAGGAGTCGATAGCGGGGGGCCAAAAAACATTCAGTACTTC	CASSVGGVDSGGPKNIQYF
TRBJ2-3	once	TRBV24-1	.	TGTGCCACCAGTGATTCGGTCTACTCAAATTCAGATACGCAGTATTTT	CATSDSVYSNSDTQYF
TRBJ1-2	.	TRBV6-1	.	TGTGCCAGCAGTGAACAGGGACAAGTTAACTATGGCTACACCTTC	CASSEQGQVNYGYTF
TRBJ1-1	.	TRBV5-5	.	TGTGCCAGCAGTCCCTCACTCTTAAGGAACACTGAAGCTTTCTTT	CASSPSLLRNTEAFF
TRBJ2-1	few	TRBV7-2	.	TGTGCCAGCAGCCCGACCCCGGACAGGAGGGCTTCCTCCTACAATGAGCAGTTCTTC	CASSPTPDRRASSYNEQFF
TRBJ2-7	.	TRBV4-1	TRBD1	TGCGCCAGCAGCCACCCAGGGGGATTTTCTACCTACGAGCAGTACTTC	CASSHPGGFSTYEQYF
TRBJ2-1	.	TRBV3-1/TRBV3-2	TRBD1	TGTGCCAGCAGCCTCTGGCAGGGGGACAATGAGCAGTTCTTC	CASSLWQGDNEQFF
TRBJ2-5	.	TRBV29-1	.	TGCAGCGTTGATCGGGGTCGGGAGACCCAGTACTTC	CSVDRGRETQYF
TRBJ2-1	.	TRBV11-3	TRBD1	TGTGCCAGCAGCACCAGGACAGGTTGGAATGAGCAGTTCTTC	CASSTRTGWNEQFF